The clone carrying this TCR beta chain has a count of ten or more. Its antigen is undetermined. Cyclophosphamide on days +3 and +4 followed busulfan-fludarabine conditioning and a marrow graft. Method: immunoSEQ multiplex PCR; TCRdb's copy keeps in-frame clones and lacks some. The sample has 7,000 to 9,000 clones, none seen only once; the top ten hold less than 7%. Germline values: CDR1 GTSNPN, CDR2 SVGIG (reference sequence). The CDR3 consists of 13 residues. The V end lost 2 bases, the J end lost 5 bases, and 9 bases lay between the germline ends. This specimen comes from a study of T cells after posttransplantation cyclophosphamide. Findings of the study overall: TRB overlap between skin or GI tissue T cells and blood was limited. After PTCy, TRB diversity resembled that of CNI/methotrexate controls. Later blood repertoires were often dominated by clones from the donor CD8+ memory compartment.

The clonotype was recovered from a male patient in his late teens or twenties who received an allogeneic stem cell transplant from an unrelated donor, was CMV-positive, and had acute and chronic GVHD. Some T cells may possibly be graft donor cells. This rearrangement joins TRBV30 to TRBJ2-2; possible D gene TRBD1, 6 bases. This material consisted of PBMCs, taken after allogeneic stem cell transplant with posttransplant cyclophosphamide. The CDR3 reads CAWSFRGTGELFF. CDR3 nucleotides: TGTGCCTGGAGTTTTAGGGGGACCGGGGAGCTGTTTTTT.